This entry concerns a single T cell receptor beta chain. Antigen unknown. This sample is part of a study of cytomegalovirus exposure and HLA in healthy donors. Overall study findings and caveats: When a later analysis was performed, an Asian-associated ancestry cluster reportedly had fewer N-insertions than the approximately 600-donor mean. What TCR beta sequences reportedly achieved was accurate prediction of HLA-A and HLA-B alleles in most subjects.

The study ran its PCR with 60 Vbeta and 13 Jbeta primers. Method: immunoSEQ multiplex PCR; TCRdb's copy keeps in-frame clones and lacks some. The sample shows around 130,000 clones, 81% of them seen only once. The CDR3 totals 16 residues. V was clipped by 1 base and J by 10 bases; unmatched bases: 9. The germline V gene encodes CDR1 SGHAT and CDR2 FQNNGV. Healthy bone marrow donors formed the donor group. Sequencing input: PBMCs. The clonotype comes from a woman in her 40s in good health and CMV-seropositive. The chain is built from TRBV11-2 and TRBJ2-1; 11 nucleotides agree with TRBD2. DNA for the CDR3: TGTGCCAGCAGCTTAGGTAGTAGCGGGAGGGCCGGGGAGCAGTTCTTC. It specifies CASSLGSSGRAGEQFF.